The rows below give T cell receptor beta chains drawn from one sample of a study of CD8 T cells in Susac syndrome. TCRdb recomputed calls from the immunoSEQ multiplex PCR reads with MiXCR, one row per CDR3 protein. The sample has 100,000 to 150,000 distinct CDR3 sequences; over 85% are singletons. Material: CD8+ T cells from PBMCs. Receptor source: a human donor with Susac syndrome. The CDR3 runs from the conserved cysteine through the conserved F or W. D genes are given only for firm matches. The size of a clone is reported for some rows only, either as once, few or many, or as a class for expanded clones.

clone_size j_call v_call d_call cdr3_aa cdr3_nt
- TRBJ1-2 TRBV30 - CAWSVPGVGGYTF TGTGCCTGGAGTGTTCCCGGGGTGGGAGGCTACACCTTC
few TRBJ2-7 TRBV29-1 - CSVEGLSSYEQYF TGCAGCGTTGAGGGGCTGTCCTCATACGAGCAGTACTTC
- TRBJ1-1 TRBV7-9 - CASSLDPKNTEAFF TGTGCCAGCAGCTTAGACCCCAAGAACACTGAAGCTTTCTTT
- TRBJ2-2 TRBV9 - CASSVESGANTGELFF TGTGCCAGCAGCGTAGAATCGGGGGCTAACACCGGGGAGCTGTTTTTT
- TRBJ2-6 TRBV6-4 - CASSPGGNSGANVLTF TGTGCCAGCAGCCCAGGGGGGAACTCTGGGGCCAACGTCCTGACTTTC
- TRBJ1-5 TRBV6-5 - CASSYGEGGNQPQHF TGTGCCAGCAGTTATGGGGAGGGCGGCAATCAGCCCCAGCATTTT
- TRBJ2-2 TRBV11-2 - CASSWRVNAEETNTGELFF TGTGCCAGCAGCTGGAGGGTTAACGCGGAGGAGACCAACACCGGGGAGCTGTTTTTT
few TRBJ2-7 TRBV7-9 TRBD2 CATGGGTYEQYF TGTGCCACCGGCGGGGGGACCTACGAGCAGTACTTC
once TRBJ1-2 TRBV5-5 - CASSYGTNYGYTF TGTGCCAGCAGCTACGGGACTAACTATGGCTACACCTTC
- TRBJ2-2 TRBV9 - CASSMTRAFGELFF TGTGCCAGCAGCATGACTAGGGCGTTCGGGGAGCTGTTTTTT
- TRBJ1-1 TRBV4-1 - CASSQEPGRSRTEAFF TGCGCCAGCAGCCAAGAGCCGGGGCGATCGAGGACTGAAGCTTTCTTT
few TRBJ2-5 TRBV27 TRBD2 CASSPGLADQETQYF TGTGCCAGCAGTCCGGGACTAGCGGATCAAGAGACCCAGTACTTC
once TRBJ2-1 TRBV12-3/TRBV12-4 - CATGYNEQFF TGTGCCACCGGGTACAATGAGCAGTTCTTC
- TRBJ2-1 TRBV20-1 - CSARAPQLGTNEQFF TGCAGTGCCAGAGCGCCCCAACTAGGGACGAATGAGCAGTTCTTC
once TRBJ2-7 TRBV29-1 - CSVWSQGHSYEQYF TGCAGCGTTTGGTCTCAGGGGCACTCCTACGAGCAGTACTTC
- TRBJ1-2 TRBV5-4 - CASSFAGTWRGYTF TGTGCCAGCAGCTTCGCCGGGACATGGAGAGGCTACACCTTC